This passage covers 5 T cell receptor beta chains from one sample sequenced in a study of cytomegalovirus exposure and HLA in healthy donors. PCR was performed using 60 Vbeta and 13 Jbeta primers. Clones were sequenced by immunoSEQ multiplex PCR, and TCRdb holds only the in-frame ones, with some missing. In the table there are about 99,000 clones, approximately 76% of which are singletons. Sequencing was carried out using PBMCs. Receptors were obtained from a woman under 30 in good health and CMV-seropositive.

This chain links TRBV4-1 with TRBJ1-4, with 7 bases aligning to TRBD1. This CDR3 spans 16 amino acids. J was trimmed by 3 bases and V by 3 bases; bases with no gene match: 7. Germline assignment: CDR1 MGHRA and CDR2 YSYEKL. CDR3 nucleotide sequence: TGCGCCAGCAGCCAGACAGGGATTGGGGCTAATGAAAAACTGTTTTTT. Its translation is CASSQTGIGANEKLFF.

Here the CDR3 DNA reads TGTGCCAGCAGCTTGTACCGCGGGGGCTATGGCTACACCTTC. This encodes CASSLYRGGYGYTF. The chain joins TRBV5-4 to TRBJ1-2, with a tentative D call TRBD1 (5 bases). Trimming removed 1 base from V and 4 bases from J, with 11 bases in between. The CDR3 has 14 amino acids. Germline CDR1 is SGHNT and CDR2 is YYREEE (reference sequence).

V is TRBV4-2 and J is TRBJ1-5, with D tentatively TRBD1 (6 bases). Germline V lookup: CDR1 LGHNA, CDR2 YNFKEQ. The CDR3 has 15 amino acids. Deletions cut 0 bases from V and 4 bases from J, with 10 bases between. The CDR3 DNA reads as TGTGCCAGCAGCCAAGATCCGGACAGTAATCAGCCCCAGCATTTT. Translation: CASSQDPDSNQPQHF.

V and J are TRBV11-2 and TRBJ2-2; 9 positions match TRBD1. CDR3 length equals 15 residues. J was trimmed by 5 bases and V by 5 bases; bases with no gene match: 6. CDR1 SGHAT and CDR2 FQNNGV come from the germline V gene. The CDR3 loop is CASSQTQGATGELFF. CDR3 coding DNA: TGTGCCAGCAGCCAAACACAGGGGGCGACCGGGGAGCTGTTTTTT.

The CDR3 region has the DNA TGCGCCAGCAGCTTGGTCGGACTCCAGGGGGCGCGTTGGAACACTGAAGCTTTCTTT. Protein product: CASSLVGLQGARWNTEAFF. This chain connects TRBV5-1 to TRBJ1-1; TRBD1 matches 8 bases. Per the germline V gene, CDR1 is SGHRS and CDR2 is YFSETQ. The CDR3 totals 19 residues. With 0 bases clipped from V and 1 base from J, the junction kept 14 bases outside the gene matches.